A single T cell receptor (beta chain) is shown here with its context. No antigen is known for it. It has no much larger one-base neighbor in the sample; base qualities were not kept. The sample originates from a study of blood T cell repertoires in COVID-19 (TCRdb year 2020). Background on the whole study: The collaborator samples originated in the United States, Italy and Spain and spanned the acute and convalescent phases of COVID-19. The material from the prospective study consisted of cDNA or gDNA derived from T cells, B-cell-depleted T cells, or PBMCs. The sample metadata nearly always contained a de-identified subject ID, COVID-19 status, age in years and sex. Where available, HLA class I and class II types were taken from metadata supplied by the sample provider and were not determined by assay-based typing. The dataset comprised deeply sampled blood TCRbeta repertoires from subjects exposed to, actively infected with, or recovered from COVID-19. Samples came from the ongoing ImmuneRACE study (first 160 participants) plus 1,254 subjects from 6 global collaborators. The repertoires were released in a freely available public database intended as a resource for research on the immune response to SARS-CoV-2. What the research found in general, with its limitations: How much clinical and demographic metadata was included differed by source and by participant, and the metadata was provided uncurated.

The germline V gene (reference sequence) gives CDR1 as MNHEY and CDR2 as SMNVEV. Including cysteine and phenylalanine, the CDR3 has 19 amino acids. The CDR3 DNA has 57 bases and is translated from base 1. The germline V end is reduced by 2 bases and the J end by 0 bases; junction bases left unmatched: 10. TCRbeta CDR3 regions were amplified from genomic DNA using the immunoSEQ Assay, a bias-controlled multiplex PCR. For the original study's pipeline: Within the assay, amplification of reference gene primers was used to estimate how many nucleated cells each sample contained. To quantify the absolute abundance of each unique TCRbeta CDR3 rearrangement, sequence reads were collapsed and filtered. For each sample, productive Simpson clonality was calculated by taking the square root of Simpson's diversity index across productive rearrangements. TCRdb limited this immuneACCESS table to in-frame rearrangements with V and J called. A share of clones is missing; checked studies link under half to unresolved V genes, and the rest is unexplained. The V and J calls and the clone size are those of that table, but D and trimming were determined from the DNA. The sample contains under 400,000 clones, around 86% of them found a single time. Roughly 4.2% of the sample goes to the ten largest clones.

Participants in the prospective study were aged about 18 to 95 years, lived in about two dozen United States geographic areas, and enrolled through a virtual design. To assign participants to cohorts, the prospective study relied on clinical history that participants themselves reported in a screening survey and a study questionnaire. Each participant in the prospective study had whole blood, serum and a nasopharyngeal or oropharyngeal swab collected by mobile phlebotomists. Additional blood draws and questionnaires over a roughly two-month period could optionally be provided by prospective study participants. Before DNA extraction, prospective study blood samples were shipped either frozen or at room temperature.

The TCR sequence derives from a woman aged 40 to 50 with acute COVID-19. Sequencing was performed on PBMCs or T cells enriched from blood (not recorded which). The chain couples TRBV27 to TRBJ2-1; a stretch of 10 junction bases matches TRBD2. The DNA sequence follows: TGTGCCAGCAGTTTAAGGACCGGGACTAGCGACAGCTCCTACAATGAGCAGTTCTTC. The encoded protein is CASSLRTGTSDSSYNEQFF.